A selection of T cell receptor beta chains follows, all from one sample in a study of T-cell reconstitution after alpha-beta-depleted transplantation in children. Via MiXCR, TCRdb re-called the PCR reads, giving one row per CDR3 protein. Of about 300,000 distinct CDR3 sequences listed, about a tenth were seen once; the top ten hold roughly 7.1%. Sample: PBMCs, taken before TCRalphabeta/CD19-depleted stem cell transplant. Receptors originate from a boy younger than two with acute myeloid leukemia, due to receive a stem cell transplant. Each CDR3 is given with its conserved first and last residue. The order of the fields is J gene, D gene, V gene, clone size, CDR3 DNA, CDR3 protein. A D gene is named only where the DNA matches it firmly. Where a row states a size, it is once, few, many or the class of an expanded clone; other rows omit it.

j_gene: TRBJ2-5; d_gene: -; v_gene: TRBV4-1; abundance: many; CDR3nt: TGCGCCAGCAGCCAAGGGAGTACCGATACGGAGACCCAGTACTTC; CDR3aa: CASSQGSTDTETQYF
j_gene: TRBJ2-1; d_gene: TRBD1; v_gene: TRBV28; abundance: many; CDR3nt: TGTGCCAGCAGTACCAAGGGGGCGCGCTACAATGAGCAGTTCTTC; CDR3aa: CASSTKGARYNEQFF
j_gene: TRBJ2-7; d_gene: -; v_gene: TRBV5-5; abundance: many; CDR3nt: TGTGCCAGCAGCTTACGGACGTCCTACGAGCAGTACTTC; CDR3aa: CASSLRTSYEQYF
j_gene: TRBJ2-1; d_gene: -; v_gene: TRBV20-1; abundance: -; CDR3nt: TGCAGTGCTAGAGCTGGGCGGGCCCTTAATGAGCAGTTCTTC; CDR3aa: CSARAGRALNEQFF
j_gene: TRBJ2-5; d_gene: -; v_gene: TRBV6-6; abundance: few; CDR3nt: TGTGCCAGCAGTTACTACGAAGAGACCCAGTACTTC; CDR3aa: CASSYYEETQYF
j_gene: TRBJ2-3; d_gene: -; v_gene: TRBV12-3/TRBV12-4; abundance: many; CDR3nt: TGTGCCAGCATTACGACAGATACGCAGTATTTT; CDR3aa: CASITTDTQYF
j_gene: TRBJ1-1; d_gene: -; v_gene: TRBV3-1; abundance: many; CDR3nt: TGTGCCAGCAGCCATTGGGTCTCGGGGACTGAAGCTTTCTTT; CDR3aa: CASSHWVSGTEAFF
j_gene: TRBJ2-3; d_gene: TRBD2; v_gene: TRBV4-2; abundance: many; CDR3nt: TGTGCCAGCAGCCAAGCGGGAGCGGGGGTCACAGATACGCAGTATTTT; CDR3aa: CASSQAGAGVTDTQYF
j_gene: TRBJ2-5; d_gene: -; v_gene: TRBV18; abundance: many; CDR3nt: TGTGCCAGCTCAATATCTCAACAAGAGACCCAGTACTTC; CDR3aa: CASSISQQETQYF
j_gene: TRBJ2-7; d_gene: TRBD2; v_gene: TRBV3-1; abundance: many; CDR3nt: TGTGCCAGCAGCCGCCGGGAAGCGGGGGGTTCCTACGAGCAGTACTTC; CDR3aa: CASSRREAGGSYEQYF
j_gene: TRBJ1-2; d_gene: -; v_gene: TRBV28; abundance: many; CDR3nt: TGTGCCAGCAGTTTCACAGGTCGTTACTATGGCTACACCTTC; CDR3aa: CASSFTGRYYGYTF
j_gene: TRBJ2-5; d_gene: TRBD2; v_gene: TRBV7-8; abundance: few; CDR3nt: TGTGCCAGCAGCTTTCCCGGACTAGCGGGGGGCCCGTACCAAGAGACCCAGTACTTC; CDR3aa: CASSFPGLAGGPYQETQYF
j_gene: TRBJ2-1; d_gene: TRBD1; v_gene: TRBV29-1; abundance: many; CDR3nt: TGCAGCTCCGGGACAGTGAGCTCCTACAATGAGCAGTTCTTC; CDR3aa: CSSGTVSSYNEQFF
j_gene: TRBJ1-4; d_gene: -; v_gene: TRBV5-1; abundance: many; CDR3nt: TGCGCCAGCAGCTGGGCCCCAACTAATGAAAAACTGTTTTTT; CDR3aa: CASSWAPTNEKLFF
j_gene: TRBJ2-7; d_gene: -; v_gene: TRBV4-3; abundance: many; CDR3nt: TGCGCCAGCAGCCAAGAAAGGGCTACAGGCTACTACGAGCAGTACTTC; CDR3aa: CASSQERATGYYEQYF
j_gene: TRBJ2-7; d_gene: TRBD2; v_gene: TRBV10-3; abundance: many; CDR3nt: TGTGCCATCAGTGCCACCCCGGGACTAGATTACGAGCAGTACTTC; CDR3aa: CAISATPGLDYEQYF
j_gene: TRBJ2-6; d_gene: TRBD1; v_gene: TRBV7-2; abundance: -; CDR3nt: TGTGCCAGCACCGGACAGGGGGCGTCTGGGGCCAACGTCCTGACTTTC; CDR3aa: CASTGQGASGANVLTF
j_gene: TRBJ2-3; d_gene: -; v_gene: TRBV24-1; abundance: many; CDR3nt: TGTGCCACCAGTGACCAAGTAGGCCGTAGCACAGATACGCAGTATTTT; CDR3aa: CATSDQVGRSTDTQYF
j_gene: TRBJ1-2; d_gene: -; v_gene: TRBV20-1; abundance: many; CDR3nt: TGCAGTGCCCCAAGGGACCCTAACTATGGCTACACCTTC; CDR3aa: CSAPRDPNYGYTF
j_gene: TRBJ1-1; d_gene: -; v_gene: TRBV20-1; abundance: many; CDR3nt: TGCAGTGCTCATATCGTAGGGATGAACACTGAAGCTTTCTTT; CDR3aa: CSAHIVGMNTEAFF
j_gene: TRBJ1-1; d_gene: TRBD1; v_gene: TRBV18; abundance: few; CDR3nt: TGTGCCAGCTCAACCAATCAGCAGGGGGGGGCTGAAGCTTTCTTT; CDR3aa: CASSTNQQGGAEAFF
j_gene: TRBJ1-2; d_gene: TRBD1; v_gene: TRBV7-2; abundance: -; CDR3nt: TGTGCCAGCAGCTTACAAGGACAGGACTATGGCTACACCTTC; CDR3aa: CASSLQGQDYGYTF
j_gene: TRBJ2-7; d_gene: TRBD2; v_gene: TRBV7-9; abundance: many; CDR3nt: TGTGCCAGCAGCCCTATTGGGGGTAGCGGGAGATCTGGCGAGCAGTACTTC; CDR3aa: CASSPIGGSGRSGEQYF
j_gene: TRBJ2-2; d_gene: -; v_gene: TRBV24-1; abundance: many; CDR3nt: TGTGCCACCAGTGACCCCAAGGGCAGACCGAACACCGGGGAGCTGTTTTTT; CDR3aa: CATSDPKGRPNTGELFF
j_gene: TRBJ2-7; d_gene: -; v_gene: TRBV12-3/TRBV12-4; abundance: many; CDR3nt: TGTGCCAGCAGTTTCAGCCTACCAGGGGACGAGCAGTACTTC; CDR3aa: CASSFSLPGDEQYF
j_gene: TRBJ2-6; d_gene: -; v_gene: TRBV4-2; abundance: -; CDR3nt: TGTGCCAGCAGCCAGGGGGCCGGGGCCAACGTCCTGACTTTC; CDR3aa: CASSQGAGANVLTF
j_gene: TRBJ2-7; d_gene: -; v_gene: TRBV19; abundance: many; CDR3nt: TGTGCCAGTAGTGCGGGACGGGACTACGAGCAGTACTTC; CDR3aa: CASSAGRDYEQYF
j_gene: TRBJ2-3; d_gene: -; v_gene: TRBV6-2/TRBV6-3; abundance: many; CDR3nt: TGTGCCACCTTGGAGCGTTATACGCAGTATTTT; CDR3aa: CATLERYTQYF
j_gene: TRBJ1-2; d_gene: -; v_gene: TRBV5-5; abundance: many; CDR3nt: TGTGCCAGCAGCTCCGCGGTTACTAACTATGGCTACACCTTC; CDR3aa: CASSSAVTNYGYTF
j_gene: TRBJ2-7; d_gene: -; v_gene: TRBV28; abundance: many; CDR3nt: TGTGCCAGCAGTTTATACGTCGGGACTCTTGAACCTTACGAGCAGTACTTC; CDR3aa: CASSLYVGTLEPYEQYF
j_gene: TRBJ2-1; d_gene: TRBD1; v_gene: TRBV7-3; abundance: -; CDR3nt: TGTGCCAGCAGCGACCGGACAGGTTACCAGTTCTTC; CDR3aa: CASSDRTGYQFF
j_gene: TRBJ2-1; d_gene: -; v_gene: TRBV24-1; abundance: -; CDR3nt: TGTGCCACCATGGCGGGCAGCTCCTACAATGAGCAGTTCTTC; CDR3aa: CATMAGSSYNEQFF
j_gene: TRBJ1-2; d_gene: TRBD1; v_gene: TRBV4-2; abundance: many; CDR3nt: TGTGCCAGCAGCCGGGACAGGGGGAGCCGAAACTATGGCTACACCTTC; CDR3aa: CASSRDRGSRNYGYTF
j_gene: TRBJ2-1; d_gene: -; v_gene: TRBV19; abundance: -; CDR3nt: TGTGCCAGTAGTCCCTGGTCAGGGGTCAATGAGCAGTTCTTC; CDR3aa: CASSPWSGVNEQFF
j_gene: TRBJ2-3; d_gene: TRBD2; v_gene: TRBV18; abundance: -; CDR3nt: TGTGCCAGCTCACCCGGACTAGCGGGACCAACATACTACACAGATACGCAGTATTTT; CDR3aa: CASSPGLAGPTYYTDTQYF
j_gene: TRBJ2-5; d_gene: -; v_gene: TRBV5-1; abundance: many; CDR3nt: TGCGCCAGCAGCTTCCATAGCCCACAAGAGACCCAGTACTTC; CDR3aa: CASSFHSPQETQYF
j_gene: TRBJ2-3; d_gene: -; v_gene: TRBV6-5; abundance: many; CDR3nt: TGTGCCAGCAGTTTTGGACTAATCCCAGATACGCAGTATTTT; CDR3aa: CASSFGLIPDTQYF
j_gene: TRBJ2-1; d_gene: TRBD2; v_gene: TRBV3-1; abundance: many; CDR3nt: TGTGCCAGCAGCCAAGACACGTGGACTAGCGGGAGGGCCGAGCAGTTCTTC; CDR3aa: CASSQDTWTSGRAEQFF
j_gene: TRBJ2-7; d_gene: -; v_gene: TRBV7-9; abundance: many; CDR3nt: TGTGCCAGCAGCTTAGTAGGCAGAACCTACGAGCAGTACTTC; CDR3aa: CASSLVGRTYEQYF
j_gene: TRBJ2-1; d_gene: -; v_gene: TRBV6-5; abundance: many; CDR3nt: TGTGCCAGCAGTTACTGGCTTTCGACTACCTACAATGAGCAGTTCTTC; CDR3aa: CASSYWLSTTYNEQFF
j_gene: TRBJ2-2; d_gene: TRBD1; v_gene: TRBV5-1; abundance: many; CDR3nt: TGCGCCAGCAGCTTGGTTCAGGGGGCAACCGGGGAGCTGTTTTTT; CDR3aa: CASSLVQGATGELFF
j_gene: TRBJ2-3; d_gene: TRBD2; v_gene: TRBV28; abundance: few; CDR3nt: TGTGCCAGCAGTTCAAATACATTACTAGCGGGTTACACAGATACGCAGTATTTT; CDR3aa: CASSSNTLLAGYTDTQYF
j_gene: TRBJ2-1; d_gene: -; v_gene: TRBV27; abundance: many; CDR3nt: TGTGCCAGCAGTTCAACAGGGAGCTCCTACAATGAGCAGTTCTTC; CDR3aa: CASSSTGSSYNEQFF
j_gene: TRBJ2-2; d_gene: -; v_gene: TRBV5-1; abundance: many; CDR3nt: TGCGCCAGCAGCCCTGACGAGGGACATTTAACCGGGGAGCTGTTTTTT; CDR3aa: CASSPDEGHLTGELFF
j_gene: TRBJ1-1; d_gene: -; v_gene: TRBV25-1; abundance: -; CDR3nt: TGTGCCAGCAGTTGGGGAGACACTGAAGCTTTCTTT; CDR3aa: CASSWGDTEAFF